The clone carrying this T cell receptor (beta chain) has ten or more counts. The antigen remains undetermined. Per the germline V gene, CDR1 is KGHDR and CDR2 is SFDVKD. CDR3 length: 13 amino acids. Trimming removed 4 bases from V and 5 bases from J; junction bases left unmatched: 2. Original methodology: The study built a papillary thyroid cancer distant-metastasis classifier from CDR3 differences across clinicopathological groups. Through MiXCR, TCRdb re-clonotyped the PCR reads. The V and J calls shown here were made by TCRdb, not taken from the authors' results. The data hold 30,000 or so clones, with roughly 6.8% observed a single time. The data were obtained in a study of metastatic and nonmetastatic thyroid tumors. Study as a whole: Repertoires from blood and tumor or nodule tissue of malignant and benign thyroid patients were compared. Overall study results and limits: Across blood and tumor, TCR beta diversity in malignant thyroid tumors was reportedly significantly higher than in benign nodules.

Each patient went into thyroid surgery without having received any treatment. Input material: blood. This TCR derives from a female donor with papillary thyroid cancer or a benign thyroid nodule (not recorded which). Some clones in this sample may be carry-over from other donors' samples. J is TRBJ1-1 and V is TRBV24-1; 8 nucleotides agree with TRBD1. This CDR3 is CATSDRGRTEAFF. For the CDR3, the DNA is TGTGCCACCAGTGACAGGGGGCGTACTGAAGCTTTCTTT.